Below are 27 T cell receptor beta chains sequenced from a single sample in a study of patients and donors after allogeneic stem cell transplantation. TCRdb reanalysed the RT-PCR reads using MiXCR and keeps one entry per CDR3 protein. The sample carries 410,000 or so distinct CDR3 sequences, approximately 16% recorded once. Sequenced sample: blood, either unsorted or a sorted T cell fraction (not recorded which). These TCRs come from a human donor who was either an allogeneic HSCT recipient or a stem cell or donor lymphocyte infusion donor (not recorded which). It is not recorded whose cells these are; they may come from a transplant donor.

This clonotype was counted ten times or more. J is TRBJ2-1 and V is TRBV20-1; D might be TRBD1 (6 bases). The CDR3 length is 16 residues. Trimming shortened V by 1 base and J by 0 bases, and 13 bases separated the two germline ends. The germline gives CDR1 DFQATT, CDR2 SNEGSKA (reference sequence). The CDR3: CSARAPRTASYNEQFF. The CDR3 DNA reads as TGCAGTGCTAGAGCTCCTAGGACAGCCTCCTACAATGAGCAGTTCTTC.

Only a few counts were recorded for this clonotype. V usage is TRBV20-1 and J usage is TRBJ1-2; D is unclear. The CDR3 runs 15 residues. Germline loops: CDR1 DFQATT, CDR2 SNEGSKA (reference sequence). Deletions cut 1 base from V and 0 bases from J, with 12 bases between. The CDR3 DNA reads as TGCAGTGCTAGAGTCCATTCTGCAGCTAACTATGGCTACACCTTC. The encoded protein is CSARVHSAANYGYTF.

The rearrangement uses TRBV7-9 and TRBJ2-3; 8 bases are a match to TRBD1. Germline V gene sequence: CDR1 SEHNR, CDR2 FQNEAQ (reference sequence). Trimming cost V 3 bases and J 4 bases; bases outside gene matches: 6. The CDR3 runs to 15 residues. In DNA, the CDR3 is TGTGCCAGCAGCTTGGCGCAGGGGGCTGCAGATACGCAGTATTTT. Translated, it gives CASSLAQGAADTQYF.

To note about this clonotype: This may be a read error: a much more frequent sequence differs by one nucleotide. The gene calls are TRBV2 and TRBJ2-1, with TRBD2 matching 7 bases. J was trimmed by 11 bases and V by 4 bases; bases with no gene match: 11. The CDR3 length is 14 residues. Looked up from germline, CDR1 is SNHLY and CDR2 is FYNNEI. The CDR3 sequence is CASSGGVTSRKQFF. CDR3 in DNA: TGTGCCAGCAGTGGGGGGGTGACTAGCCGGAAGCAGTTCTTC.

At least ten counts were recorded for this clonotype. The chain couples TRBV9 to TRBJ1-1, with D uncertain. V was trimmed by 0 bases and J by 0 bases, leaving 6 bases between them. This CDR3 has 14 amino acids. CDR1 SGDLS and CDR2 YYNGEE come from the germline V gene. The CDR3 spells CASSVEGLNTEAFF. The CDR3 DNA sequence: TGTGCCAGCAGCGTAGAAGGGCTGAACACTGAAGCTTTCTTT.

The chain uses TRBV7-6 and TRBJ2-1; TRBD2 agrees at 10 bases. The CDR3 is made up of 17 amino acids. Looked up from germline, CDR1 is SGHVS and CDR2 is FNYEAQ. The V gene end was trimmed by 1 base and the J gene end by 4 bases; junction bases not matched to a gene: 7. Here the CDR3 reads CASSLVSGTSAYNEQFF. The CDR3 coding sequence is TGTGCCAGCAGCTTAGTATCGGGGACTAGCGCGTACAATGAGCAGTTCTTC.

The table lists this clonotype with a few counts. The chain has TRBV20-1 and TRBJ2-2; D may match TRBD1 or TRBD2 (5 bases each). In germline, CDR1 is DFQATT, CDR2 SNEGSKA (reference sequence). There are 15 residues in the CDR3. Trimming pared 2 bases from V and 0 bases from J, leaving 10 bases between. CDR3 region: CSARRGRTNTGELFF. CDR3 nucleotide sequence: TGCAGTGCTAGACGGGGACGGACGAACACCGGGGAGCTGTTTTTT.

This clonotype has a count of ten or more. The V call is TRBV12-3 or TRBV12-4, the J call TRBJ2-1; 7 nucleotides match TRBD1. The CDR3 consists of 16 residues. Trimming at V came to 4 bases and at J to 6 bases, leaving 12 bases not matched to a gene. The CDR3, as DNA: TGTGCCAGCAGTTCCCGGGACAGTCTATTCGCCAATGAGCAGTTCTTC. This translates into CASSSRDSLFANEQFF.

The CDR3 coding sequence is TGTGCCACCAGCAGAGAAACTATGAGCGGAAGCTCCTACGAGCAGTACTTC. Translating gives CATSRETMSGSSYEQYF. The chain carries TRBV15 and TRBJ2-7; the D gene is possibly TRBD2 (5 bases). The V end lost 0 bases, the J end lost 0 bases, and 15 bases lay between the germline ends. CDR1 is LNHNV and CDR2 is YYDKDF in the germline V gene (reference sequence). The CDR3 consists of 17 residues.

The V call is TRBV3-1, the J call TRBJ2-3; D may correspond to TRBD1 or TRBD2 (5 bases each). Germline lookup yields CDR1 LGHDT and CDR2 YNNKEL (reference sequence). The CDR3 contains 17 residues. Trimming left V 4 bases short and J 3 bases short, with 20 bases between. CDR3 protein: CASSRPPGTRKTDTQYF. CDR3 bases: TGTGCCAGCAGCCGCCCGCCCGGGACCCGGAAGACAGATACGCAGTATTTT.

This clonotype came up a few times. The V call is TRBV20-1, the J call TRBJ2-7; TRBD1 matches 9 bases. This CDR3 has 13 residues. The V segment lost 1 base and the J segment 7 bases; nucleotides outside the gene matches: 5. Germline V gene data show CDR1 as DFQATT and CDR2 as SNEGSKA (reference sequence). The CDR3 DNA reads as TGCAGTGCTAGAGGACAGGGGGTTCGTGAGCAGTACTTC. Its protein is CSARGQGVREQYF.

The V call is TRBV6-5, the J call TRBJ1-6; 10 nucleotides line up with TRBD1. The CDR3 sequence is 18 residues long. Germline V gives CDR1 MNHEY, CDR2 SVGAGI. Trimming took 4 bases from V and 0 from J; bases not matched to a gene: 6. CDR3 amino acids: CASSFGQGESSYNSPLHF. In nucleotides, the CDR3 is TGTGCCAGCAGTTTCGGACAGGGGGAGAGCTCCTATAATTCACCCCTCCACTTT.

This clonotype was detected only a few times. The chain recombines TRBV6-1 with TRBJ2-3; no reliable D call. Deletions cut 6 bases from V and 0 bases from J, with 13 bases between. The CDR3 totals 15 residues. The V gene's germline CDR1 is MNHNS and CDR2 SASEGT. This chain's CDR3 is CASRLGVSSTDTQYF. The CDR3 DNA follows: TGTGCCAGCAGGCTTGGAGTCTCTAGCACAGATACGCAGTATTTT.

This clonotype was observed a handful of times. The genes are TRBV19 and TRBJ1-4; the match to TRBD1 covers 7 bases. Trimming removed 8 bases from V and 8 bases from J; junction bases left unmatched: 11. The germline CDR1 and CDR2 sequences are LNHDA and SQIVND (reference sequence). This CDR3 is built from 14 residues. The CDR3 loop is CASRGQEDFEKLFF. As DNA, the CDR3 is TGTGCCAGTCGAGGACAGGAGGATTTCGAAAAACTGTTTTTT.

The rearrangement joins TRBV7-3 to TRBJ2-3, with D hard to call. The germline V and J ends were trimmed by 5 bases and 7 bases, with 10 bases remaining between them. This CDR3 has 12 residues. Germline V gene data show CDR1 as SGHTA and CDR2 as FQGTGA. In nucleotides, the CDR3 is TGTGCCAGCAGCGCAGAGGAGTATACGCAGTATTTT. Encoded protein: CASSAEEYTQYF.

This rearrangement joins TRBV2 to TRBJ2-7; D might be TRBD2 (6 bases). Germline lookup yields CDR1 SNHLY and CDR2 FYNNEI. The CDR3 is 16 amino acids. With 5 bases removed from V and 3 bases from J, the gap between germline ends came to 20 bases. The CDR3 region has the DNA TGTGCCAGCAGTCAACCGGGACTCCCAACTCACTACGAGCAGTACTTC. It specifies CASSQPGLPTHYEQYF. Full variable domain (missing parts from reference TRBV2 and TRBJ2-7): EPEVTQTPSHQVTQMGQEVILRCVPISNHLYFYWYRQILGQKVEFLVSFYNNEISEKSEIFDDQFSVERPDGSNFTLKIRSTKLEDSAMYFCASSQPGLPTHYEQYFGPGTRLTVT.

This clonotype was detected a few times. The chain recombines TRBV9 with TRBJ2-3, with 12 positions matching TRBD2. The germline V gene encodes CDR1 SGDLS and CDR2 YYNGEE. There are 16 residues in the CDR3. The V segment lost 3 bases and the J segment 0 bases; nucleotides outside the gene matches: 2. In DNA, the CDR3 is TGTGCCAGCAGCGCCGGGACTAGCGGGAGCACAGATACGCAGTATTTT. Translated: CASSAGTSGSTDTQYF.

This chain links TRBV12-3 or TRBV12-4 with TRBJ2-1; 7 nucleotides match TRBD2. The CDR3 totals 16 residues. V was clipped by 6 bases and J by 5 bases; unmatched bases: 13. The CDR3 protein is CASRSQPGLYDNEQFF. DNA of the CDR3: TGTGCCAGCAGATCTCAACCGGGACTATACGACAATGAGCAGTTCTTC.

The rearrangement links TRBV20-1 to TRBJ1-2, with 8 bases matching TRBD1. Trimming took 6 bases from V and 4 from J; bases not matched to a gene: 10. The germline gives CDR1 DFQATT, CDR2 SNEGSKA (reference sequence). This CDR3 contains 14 residues. The CDR3 coding sequence is TGCAGTGCCAAAGCCGGGACAGGCGGCTATGGCTACACCTTC. It yields the protein CSAKAGTGGYGYTF.

In its sample, this clonotype was seen a few times. The chain is built from TRBV7-2 and TRBJ2-3, with D possibly TRBD1 on 6 matching bases. The CDR3 length is 14 residues. Germline CDR1 SGHTA, CDR2 FQGNSA. V was shortened by 5 bases and J by 3 bases, with 12 bases between the two germline ends. In DNA form, the CDR3 reads TGTGCCAGCAGCCGGGACACAGGTACAGATACGCAGTATTTT. Translated: CASSRDTGTDTQYF.

V is TRBV20-1 and J is TRBJ1-5; 9 nucleotides match TRBD1. Unmatched junction bases numbered 7, after V lost 6 bases and J lost 7 bases. This CDR3 region has 13 residues. Germline V gives CDR1 DFQATT, CDR2 SNEGSKA (reference sequence). The CDR3 DNA sequence: TGCAGTGCCCCGGACAGGGGAACCCAGCCCCAGCATTTT. Translation: CSAPDRGTQPQHF.

The V call is TRBV7-2, the J call TRBJ1-2; D remains ambiguous. Trimming shortened V by 1 base and J by 4 bases, and 13 bases separated the two germline ends. CDR3 length equals 15 residues. The V gene's germline CDR1 is SGHTA and CDR2 FQGNSA. CDR3 sequence reads: CASSLGSLRGYGYTF. DNA of the CDR3: TGTGCCAGCAGCTTAGGGTCCCTGAGAGGCTATGGCTACACCTTC.

This clonotype turned up a few times. The chain is built from TRBV7-3 and TRBJ2-2, with D perhaps given as TRBD1 or TRBD2 (6 bases each). CDR1 and CDR2 from the germline V gene are SGHTA and FQGTGA. There are 15 residues in the CDR3. V was trimmed by 5 bases and J by 5 bases, leaving 15 bases between them. Here the CDR3 reads CASSLWVGGTGELFF. As DNA, the CDR3 is TGTGCCAGCAGCCTTTGGGTAGGGGGGACCGGGGAGCTGTTTTTT.

This clonotype turned up a few times. The V call is TRBV9, the J call TRBJ1-2; TRBD1 might be the D (6 bases). Looked up from germline, CDR1 is SGDLS and CDR2 is YYNGEE. V was trimmed by 6 bases and J by 1 base, leaving 7 bases between them. The CDR3 contains 12 residues. CDR3 loop: CASKGVNYGYTF. CDR3 nucleotide sequence: TGTGCCAGCAAGGGGGTTAACTATGGCTACACCTTC. Variable domain in full (rest from reference TRBV9 and TRBJ1-2): DSGVTQTPKHLITATGQRVTLRCSPRSGDLSVYWYQQSLDQGLQFLIQYYNGEERAKGNILERFSAQQFPDLHSELNLSSLELGDSALYFCASKGVNYGYTFGSGTRLTVV.

The sample holds many counts of this clonotype. The CDR3 protein is CASGPRRPGSEKLFF. Written as DNA, the CDR3 is TGTGCCAGCGGACCCCGACGCCCTGGGAGTGAAAAACTGTTTTTT. The chain couples TRBV12-3 or TRBV12-4 to TRBJ1-4; D uncertain. The CDR3 has 15 residues. V lost 8 bases and J 7 bases, leaving 20 bases between the germline ends.

The DNA of the CDR3 is TGTGCCAGCAGCTTCCGAGGGGCGAGACTAGCGGGGAGAGATACGCAGTATTTT. This codes for CASSFRGARLAGRDTQYF. The V gene is TRBV11-1, the J gene TRBJ2-3; TRBD2 agrees at 11 bases. Per the germline V gene, CDR1 is SGHAT and CDR2 is FQDESV (reference sequence). V dropped 3 bases and J dropped 5; count of bases not matched to a gene: 13. The CDR3 has 18 residues.

This clonotype was seen more than once but under ten times. The chain uses TRBV5-1 and TRBJ2-3; 8 bases agree with TRBD2. The CDR3 has 15 residues. The germline CDR1 and CDR2 sequences are SGHRS and YFSETQ. The V gene end was trimmed by 7 bases and the J gene end by 0 bases; junction bases not matched to a gene: 7. The CDR3 region has the DNA TGCGCCAGCGCCCGGGGGGGGCTAAGCACAGATACGCAGTATTTT. This translates into CASARGGLSTDTQYF.